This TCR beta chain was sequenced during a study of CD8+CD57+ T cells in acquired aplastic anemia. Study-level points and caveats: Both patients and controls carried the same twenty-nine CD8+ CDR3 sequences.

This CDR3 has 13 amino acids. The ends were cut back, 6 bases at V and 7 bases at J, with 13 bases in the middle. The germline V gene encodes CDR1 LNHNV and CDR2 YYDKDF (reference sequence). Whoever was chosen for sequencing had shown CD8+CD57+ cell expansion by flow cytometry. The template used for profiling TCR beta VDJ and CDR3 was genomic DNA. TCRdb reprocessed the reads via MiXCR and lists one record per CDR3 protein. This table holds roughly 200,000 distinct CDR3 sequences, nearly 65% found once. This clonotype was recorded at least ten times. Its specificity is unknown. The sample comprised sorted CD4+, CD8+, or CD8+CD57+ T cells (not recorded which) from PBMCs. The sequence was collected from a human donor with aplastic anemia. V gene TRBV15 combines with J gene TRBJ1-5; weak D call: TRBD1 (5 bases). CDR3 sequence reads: CATSMGVPQPQHF. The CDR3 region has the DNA TGTGCCACCAGTATGGGGGTCCCCCAGCCCCAGCATTTT.